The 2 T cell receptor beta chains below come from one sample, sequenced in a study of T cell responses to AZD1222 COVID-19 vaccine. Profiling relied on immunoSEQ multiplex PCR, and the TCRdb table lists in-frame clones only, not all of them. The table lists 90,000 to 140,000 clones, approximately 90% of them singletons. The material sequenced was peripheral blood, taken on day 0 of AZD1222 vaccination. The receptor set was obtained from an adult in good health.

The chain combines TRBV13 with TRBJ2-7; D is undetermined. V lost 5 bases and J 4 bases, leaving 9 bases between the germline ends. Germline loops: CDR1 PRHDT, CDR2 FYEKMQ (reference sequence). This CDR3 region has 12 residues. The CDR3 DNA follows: TGTGCCAGCAGCCCTGACACTTACGAGCAGTACTTC. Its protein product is CASSPDTYEQYF.

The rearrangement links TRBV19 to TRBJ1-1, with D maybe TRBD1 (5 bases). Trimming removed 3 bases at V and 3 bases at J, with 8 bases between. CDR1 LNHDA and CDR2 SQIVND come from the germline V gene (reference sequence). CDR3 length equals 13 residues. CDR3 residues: CASSMKGDTEAFF. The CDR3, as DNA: TGTGCCAGTAGTATGAAAGGGGACACTGAAGCTTTCTTT.